This paragraph reports one TCR beta chain. The antigen is undetermined. With 60 Vbeta and 13 Jbeta primers, the PCR was carried out. The data were produced by immunoSEQ multiplex PCR, yet TCRdb's version contains in-frame clones alone and is incomplete. The sample lists 150,000 or so clones; over 70% were seen once. The data belong to a study of cytomegalovirus exposure and HLA in healthy donors. Study observations and caveats: For most TCR beta V segments, an earlier analysis put the productive rate at about 87% or about 30% of the time. Confirmation was obtained in vitro that a few CMV-associated chains are specific for CMV antigens.

Trimming took 2 bases from V and 7 from J, leaving 14 bases between them. Germline CDR1 and CDR2: MNHEY and SMNVEV (reference sequence). The CDR3 is 15 amino acids. The sequenced sample consisted of PBMCs. This receptor was identified in a man aged 30 to 45 in good health and CMV-seronegative. This rearrangement joins TRBV27 to TRBJ1-4, with D perhaps matching TRBD1 (6 bases). The CDR3 bases are TGTGCCAGCAGTTTACAGGGGACCCGGGGTGAAAAACTGTTTTTT. As protein: CASSLQGTRGEKLFF.